This is a list of T cell receptor beta chains from one sample in a study of control samples from healthy donors and cancer patients. Measured with immunoSEQ multiplex PCR; TCRdb has only the in-frame clones, and not every one. Of under 150,000 clones listed, about 90% are singletons. Sequenced: PBMCs. These receptor sequences come from a man aged 45-65 years with head and neck cancer. Both conserved end residues are part of each CDR3. D genes are given only for firm matches. Only some rows state a clone size, as once, few, many or a class for expanded clones.

J: TRBJ1-2; size: few; V: TRBV18; D: .; CDR3: CASSPPSSNYGYTF; DNA: TGTGCCAGCTCACCCCCCTCCAGTAACTATGGCTACACCTTC
J: TRBJ2-1; size: .; V: TRBV19; D: TRBD1; CDR3: CASSIEELGGGEQFF; DNA: TGTGCCAGTAGTATTGAAGAGCTAGGGGGCGGTGAGCAGTTCTTC
J: TRBJ2-7; size: .; V: TRBV19; D: TRBD1; CDR3: CASSIAQGLYEQYF; DNA: TGTGCCAGTAGTATAGCACAGGGGTTGTACGAGCAGTACTTC
J: TRBJ1-2; size: .; V: TRBV10-3; D: .; CDR3: CAISESRAPNYGYTF; DNA: TGTGCCATCAGTGAGTCGAGGGCCCCTAACTATGGCTACACCTTC
J: TRBJ2-5; size: .; V: TRBV2; D: .; CDR3: CASSEATDQETQYF; DNA: TGTGCCAGCAGTGAAGCGACAGACCAAGAGACCCAGTACTTC
J: TRBJ1-1; size: .; V: TRBV10-3; D: .; CDR3: CAINRGTYSDEAFF; DNA: TGTGCCATCAATCGGGGGACCTACTCTGATGAAGCTTTCTTT
J: TRBJ2-2; size: .; V: TRBV28; D: .; CDR3: CASSGRAGGELFF; DNA: TGTGCCAGCAGCGGCAGGGCGGGCGGGGAGCTGTTTTTT
J: TRBJ2-6; size: .; V: TRBV20-1; D: .; CDR3: CSASAPGANVLTF; DNA: TGCAGTGCTAGTGCCCCTGGGGCCAACGTCCTGACTTTC
J: TRBJ2-7; size: .; V: TRBV20-1; D: TRBD1; CDR3: CSARQGYEQYF; DNA: TGCAGTGCCAGACAGGGCTACGAGCAGTACTTC
J: TRBJ2-5; size: .; V: TRBV15; D: TRBD2; CDR3: CATSREGAGGEGQETQYF; DNA: TGTGCCACCAGCAGAGAAGGGGCGGGGGGAGAGGGACAAGAGACCCAGTACTTC
J: TRBJ1-1; size: .; V: TRBV5-1; D: .; CDR3: CASSTRQPNTEAFF; DNA: TGCGCCAGCAGCACCCGACAGCCGAACACTGAAGCTTTCTTT
J: TRBJ2-6; size: .; V: TRBV5-1; D: .; CDR3: CASSLLGSGANVLTF; DNA: TGCGCCAGCAGCTTGTTGGGCTCTGGGGCCAACGTCCTGACTTTC
J: TRBJ1-4; size: few; V: TRBV27; D: .; CDR3: CASSPQGITNEKLFF; DNA: TGTGCCAGCAGTCCTCAGGGCATAACTAATGAAAAACTGTTTTTT
J: TRBJ1-1; size: .; V: TRBV4-1; D: TRBD1; CDR3: CASSLKDRAEAFF; DNA: TGCGCCAGCAGCCTTAAAGACAGGGCTGAAGCTTTCTTT
J: TRBJ1-5; size: .; V: TRBV6-5; D: .; CDR3: CASSYSGRNQPQHF; DNA: TGTGCCAGCAGTTACTCTGGCCGTAATCAGCCCCAGCATTTT
J: TRBJ2-2; size: .; V: TRBV10-1; D: .; CDR3: CASSGENTGELFF; DNA: TGCGCCAGCAGTGGCGAAAACACCGGGGAGCTGTTTTTT
J: TRBJ2-2; size: .; V: TRBV9; D: .; CDR3: CASSVGGAATGRFAGELFF; DNA: TGTGCCAGCAGCGTAGGGGGGGCAGCCACGGGACGGTTCGCCGGGGAGCTGTTTTTT